The 5 T cell receptor beta chains in this list originate from one sample, sequenced in a study of regulatory T cells in long-lasting Graves disease (dated by TCRdb to the early 2020s). Interpreted using the paper, the time point label stands for: newly diagnosed GD, antithyroid drugs for less than 3 months. For both TCR sequencing and RNA sequencing, RNA was extracted from PBMCs using TRIzol. Library creation used multiplex PCR. TCRdb records Illumina HiSeq 4000 as the sequencer. iRepertoire HTBI primers and Arm-PCR amplification of CDR3 regions were used to construct TCR beta libraries. TCRdb reran the public reads through fastp at Q25 and MiXCR, keeping productive beta chains. Entries that share a CDR3 protein sequence are merged under the most common genes and DNA. The sample has approximately 390,000 distinct CDR3 sequences on record, roughly 15% of them singletons. Around 20% of the sample goes to the ten largest clones.

This same sample was also part of a study on T cells in Graves' hyperthyroidism and ophthalmopathy.

Sequencing was performed on peripheral blood mononuclear cells (PBMCs), taken at new diagnosis, from a patient treated with antithyroid drugs. These receptors came from a woman aged 18 to 35 with Graves disease. Donor details come from another sample of the same person, matched by shared clones.

This clonotype has at least ten counts. This chain connects TRBV6-2 or TRBV6-3 to TRBJ2-4; a weak D match, TRBD2 (7 bases). This CDR3 has 15 residues. V lost 5 bases, J lost 3 bases, and 14 bases lay in between. Looked up from germline, CDR1 is MNHEY and CDR2 is SVGEGT. CDR3 protein: CASSVLGGDKNIQYF. The CDR3 coding sequence is TGTGCCAGCAGTGTCTTAGGGGGGGACAAAAACATTCAGTACTTC.

On this clonotype itself: It differs at one base from a far larger clone, so likely a read error. As DNA, the CDR3 is TGTGCCAGCAGTGAGGGGGGACAGAATAATTCACCCCTCCACTTT. Amino acid sequence: CASSEGGQNNSPLHF. J is TRBJ1-6 and V is TRBV27; 7 positions match TRBD1. With 5 bases clipped from V and 5 bases from J, the junction kept 6 bases outside the gene matches. The CDR3 is 15 residues long. In germline, CDR1 is MNHEY, CDR2 SMNVEV (reference sequence).

The chain recombines TRBV2 with TRBJ1-5; D is possibly TRBD1 (5 bases). The CDR3 has 15 residues. Germline values: CDR1 SNHLY, CDR2 FYNNEI. The ends were cut back, 5 bases at V and 7 bases at J, with 18 bases in the middle. The CDR3 sequence is CASSLSGARGQPQHF. DNA for the CDR3: TGTGCCAGCAGTTTGTCCGGGGCACGAGGACAGCCCCAGCATTTT.

In regard to this clonotype: Just one base apart from a much larger clone, this may be a read error. The rearrangement links TRBV6-2 or TRBV6-3 to TRBJ1-5, with D tentatively TRBD1 (5 bases). This CDR3 comprises 15 residues. Per the germline V gene, CDR1 is MNHEY and CDR2 is SVGEGT. The CDR3 DNA follows: TGTGCCAGCGGTTACTCGAAGGGGTCTAATCAGCCCCAGCATTTT. It yields the protein CASGYSKGSNQPQHF.

This clonotype has at least ten counts. V gene TRBV7-9 combines with J gene TRBJ2-7, with D possibly being TRBD2 (5 bases). Germline loops: CDR1 SEHNR, CDR2 FQNEAQ (reference sequence). V lost 6 bases and J lost 2, with 8 bases in between. This CDR3 is 12 amino acids long. The CDR3 here is CASSLATYEQYF. The CDR3 bases are TGTGCCAGCAGTCTAGCTACCTACGAGCAGTACTTC.